This TCR beta chain emerged from a study of blood T cell repertoires in COVID-19. TCRdb's copy holds only in-frame clones and misses some; the assay was immunoSEQ multiplex PCR. The data show about 480,000 clones, more than 70% seen once. The Seattle site enrolled patients during active infection and followed them longitudinally. The CDR3 is made up of 14 amino acids. Trimming pared 6 bases from V and 1 base from J, leaving 12 bases between. Germline lookup yields CDR1 MNHEY and CDR2 SVGAGI. This receptor was identified in a woman aged 45-65 years with COVID-19, enrolled during active disease. The material sequenced was peripheral blood. This chain links TRBV6-5 with TRBJ2-5; D may be TRBD1 (6 bases). CDR3 sequence: CASRPGTPQETQYF. The CDR3, as DNA: TGTGCCAGCAGGCCAGGGACACCCCAAGAGACCCAGTACTTC.